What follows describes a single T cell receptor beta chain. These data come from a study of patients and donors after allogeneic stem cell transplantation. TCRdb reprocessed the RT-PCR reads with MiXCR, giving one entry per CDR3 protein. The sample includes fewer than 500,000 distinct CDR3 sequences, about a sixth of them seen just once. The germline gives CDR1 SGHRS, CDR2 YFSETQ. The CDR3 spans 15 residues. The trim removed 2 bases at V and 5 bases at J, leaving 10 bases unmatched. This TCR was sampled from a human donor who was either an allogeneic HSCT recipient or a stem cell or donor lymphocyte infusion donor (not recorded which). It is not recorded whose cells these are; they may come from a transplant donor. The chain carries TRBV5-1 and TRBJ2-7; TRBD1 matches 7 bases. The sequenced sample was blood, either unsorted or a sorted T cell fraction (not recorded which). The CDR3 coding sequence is TGCGCCAGCAGCTTCGGGACAGTTTCAGCCCACGAGCAGTACTTC. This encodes CASSFGTVSAHEQYF.